This T cell receptor (beta chain) was found in a study of shared clonotypes between healthy human individuals. About the research overall: The donor group consisted of a couple of women and a few men, aged 18 to 49.

Germline V gene sequence: CDR1 MDHEN, CDR2 SYDVKM. V was trimmed by 2 bases and J by 9 bases, leaving 8 bases between them. The CDR3 is 12 amino acids. Assay: immunoSEQ multiplex PCR; the TCRdb copy retains only in-frame clones and omits some. The data show 490,000 or so clones, with roughly 85% seen just once and roughly 12% held by the top ten. This sequence was found in a woman aged 35 to 49 in good health. Some clones in this sample may be carry-over from other donors' samples. The V gene is TRBV28, the J gene TRBJ1-5; D is unresolved. The sample comprised PBMCs. DNA for the CDR3: TGTGCCAGCAGTTTAATAGCCGGGCCCCAGCATTTT. Amino acids: CASSLIAGPQHF.